Shown below are 27 T cell receptor beta chains from a single sample sequenced in a study of blood T cell repertoires in COVID-19. TCRdb's table, derived via immunoSEQ multiplex PCR, lists solely in-frame clones and lacks some. The table shows approximately 250,000 clones, with approximately 87% occurring only once. The specimen was peripheral blood. These receptors all stem from a human donor in a cohort sampled during active COVID-19.

The V and J genes are TRBV6-6 and TRBJ1-5; 7 nucleotides line up with TRBD1. Trimming at V came to 8 bases and at J to 6 bases, leaving 13 bases not matched to a gene. The CDR3 extends over 15 amino acids. Germline loops: CDR1 MNHNY, CDR2 SVGAGI (reference sequence). CDR3: CASDEGGAIGQPQHF. CDR3 bases: TGTGCCAGCGATGAAGGGGGCGCAATAGGTCAGCCCCAGCATTTT.

A remark on this clone: The sample contains more than one DNA sequence encoding this CDR3. The chain has TRBV18 and TRBJ2-5; no definite D call. Germline V gene data show CDR1 as KGHSH and CDR2 as LQKENI. The CDR3 runs 13 residues. V shed 1 base and J shed 1 base, with 4 bases lying between them. CDR3 protein: CASSPRLQETQYF. CDR3 DNA: TGTGCCAGCTCACCACGGCTCCAAGAGACCCAGTACTTC.

The CDR3 spells CASSPPRQLLSHEQYF. The DNA for the CDR3 is TGTGCCAGCTCACCACCTCGTCAGCTACTTAGCCACGAGCAGTACTTC. The J gene is TRBJ2-7, the V gene TRBV18; D not resolved. From germline, CDR1 is KGHSH and CDR2 LQKENI. The CDR3 length is 16 residues. Trimming took off 0 bases at V and 5 bases at J, with 17 bases between the two ends.

The chain combines TRBV7-2 with TRBJ2-1, with TRBD1 identical over 7 bases. J gave up 5 bases and V 0 bases, and 4 bases lay outside the gene matches. CDR3 length: 15 amino acids. From germline, CDR1 is SGHTA and CDR2 FQGNSA. DNA of the CDR3: TGTGCCAGCAGCTTAGCCCAGGGGGTACACAATGAGCAGTTCTTC. This codes for CASSLAQGVHNEQFF.

There are a few counts of this clone. The V call is TRBV2, the J call TRBJ2-4; possible D gene TRBD1, 5 bases. V was pared by 5 bases and J by 4 bases, with 21 bases between. Per germline, CDR1 SNHLY and CDR2 FYNNEI. This CDR3 has 17 residues. This chain's CDR3 is CASSPRGDASSKNIQYF. The CDR3, as DNA: TGTGCCAGCAGTCCAAGGGGCGATGCCAGTTCTAAAAACATTCAGTACTTC.

This rearrangement joins TRBV21-1 to TRBJ2-5; the table's TRBD1 call for D was not verified on the DNA. TRBV21-1 has pseudogene status. This CDR3 has 15 residues. The CDR3 DNA sequence: TGTGCCATCGATGACAGGGTAATTATGCGAGAGACCCAGTACTTC. The encoded protein is CAIDDRVIMRETQYF.

The genes are TRBV5-1 and TRBJ1-1, with D hard to call. The CDR3 has 12 residues. Germline CDR1 SGHRS, CDR2 YFSETQ. Trimming removed 4 bases from V and 5 bases from J, with 9 bases in between. CDR3 nucleotides: TGCGCCAGCAGCACCGCGGGGACTGAAGCTTTCTTT. Residues: CASSTAGTEAFF.

This sequence joins TRBV7-2 and TRBJ2-7, with 9 positions matching TRBD2. The CDR3 has 15 amino acids. Per germline, CDR1 SGHTA and CDR2 FQGNSA. V trimming: 6 bases; J trimming: 2 bases; junction bases outside the gene matches: 8. CDR3 nucleotides: TGTGCCAGCAGTCAAGGACTAGCGCCGCCCTACGAGCAGTACTTC. This codes for CASSQGLAPPYEQYF.

The chain links TRBV9 to TRBJ1-1; D perhaps matches TRBD1 (5 bases). The CDR3 totals 14 residues. Germline lookup yields CDR1 SGDLS and CDR2 YYNGEE. The V end was cut by 1 base, the J end by 5 bases, with 12 bases between. This CDR3 is CASSVQGLMTEAFF. In nucleotides, the CDR3 is TGTGCCAGCAGCGTACAGGGTTTGATGACTGAAGCTTTCTTT.

This clone appeared a single time. The V call is TRBV7-2, the J call TRBJ1-5, with 8 bases matching TRBD1. Germline V gene data show CDR1 as SGHTA and CDR2 as FQGNSA. This CDR3 has 17 residues. V gave up 3 bases and J gave up 6 bases; unmatched junction bases: 13. For the CDR3, the DNA is TGTGCCAGCAGCTTGCATGCCGGGACAGGAGGAAGTCAGCCCCAGCATTTT. This encodes CASSLHAGTGGSQPQHF.

V gene TRBV5-1 combines with J gene TRBJ2-7; TRBD2 is a possible D gene (6 bases). Germline V gene lookup returns CDR1 SGHRS and CDR2 YFSETQ. This CDR3 region has 14 residues. The V and J ends lost 0 bases and 7 bases respectively, with 14 bases between them. The CDR3 is CASSLVASVGEQYF. The CDR3, as DNA: TGCGCCAGCAGCTTGGTGGCTAGCGTCGGTGAGCAGTACTTC.

The rearrangement uses TRBV6-7 and TRBJ2-7; D is unclear. TRBV6-7 is given ORF status, its function remaining uncertain. V lost 0 bases and J lost 4, with 16 bases in between. This CDR3 has 16 amino acids. CDR3 loop: CASSYSPLIPFYEQYF. The CDR3 DNA reads TGTGCCAGCAGTTACTCACCCCTAATCCCTTTTTACGAGCAGTACTTC.

V is TRBV18 and J is TRBJ1-5, with 12 bases identical to TRBD1. CDR1 is KGHSH and CDR2 is LQKENI in the germline V gene. V lost 2 bases and J lost 1; bases outside the gene matches: 6. This CDR3 is 18 amino acids long. This CDR3 is CASSPTGQGAGSNQPQHF. CDR3 DNA sequence: TGTGCCAGCTCACCAACGGGACAGGGGGCTGGAAGCAATCAGCCCCAGCATTTT.

This clone was observed once. The CDR3 nucleotides are TGCGCCAGCAGCCAAGAAGCGGAGGGCCGAGGTTCAAGGAGCGAGCAGTACTTC. As protein: CASSQEAEGRGSRSEQYF. The chain employs TRBV4-1 and TRBJ2-7; a possible D gene is TRBD2 (6 bases). V lost 0 bases to trimming and J lost 6 bases, with 24 bases between them. The CDR3 is 18 residues long. From germline, CDR1 is MGHRA and CDR2 YSYEKL.

A few counts support this clone. This chain links TRBV3-1 (or the pseudogene TRBV3-2) with TRBJ1-2, with 8 bases lining up with TRBD1. The length of the CDR3 is 16 residues. V lost 3 bases and J lost 7; bases outside the gene matches: 13. The germline CDR1 and CDR2 sequences are LGHDT and YNNKEL (reference sequence). CDR3 region: CASSHRDRLTVGGYTF. CDR3 nucleotides: TGTGCCAGCAGCCACCGGGACAGGTTAACGGTTGGTGGCTACACCTTC.

The rearrangement joins TRBV29-1 to TRBJ1-2; 7 nucleotides align to TRBD1. J lost 2 bases, V lost 5 bases, and 5 bases had no gene match. CDR1 SQVTM and CDR2 ANQGSEA come from the germline V gene. The CDR3 covers 13 residues. CDR3 residues: CSVSRTGNYGYTF. The CDR3 DNA reads as TGCAGCGTTTCTAGGACAGGAAACTATGGCTACACCTTC.

The rearrangement uses TRBV5-1 and TRBJ2-5; TRBD2 aligns across 8 bases. J was trimmed by 5 bases and V by 7 bases; bases with no gene match: 7. Germline V lookup: CDR1 SGHRS, CDR2 YFSETQ. This CDR3 comprises 13 residues. The CDR3 region is CASGIAGKETQYF. CDR3 sequence (DNA): TGCGCCAGCGGTATAGCGGGAAAGGAGACCCAGTACTTC.

The chain links TRBV5-4 to TRBJ1-1, with D tentatively TRBD1 (6 bases). The CDR3 extends over 16 amino acids. With 3 bases removed from V and 4 bases from J, the gap between germline ends came to 19 bases. Germline V CDR1 and CDR2: SGHNT, YYREEE (reference sequence). CDR3 in amino acids: CASSSGGSVGVTEAFF. The CDR3 nucleotides are TGTGCCAGCAGCTCTGGGGGCTCGGTGGGTGTCACTGAAGCTTTCTTT.

This chain joins TRBV6-5 and TRBJ1-4; D not resolved. CDR1 is MNHEY and CDR2 is SVGAGI in the germline V gene. Trimming removed 4 bases from V and 0 bases from J, with 9 bases in between. The CDR3 is 15 residues long. The CDR3 loop reads CASSSHSATNEKLFF. CDR3 nucleotides: TGTGCCAGCAGTTCCCACAGTGCAACTAATGAAAAACTGTTTTTT.

This clone was counted between two and nine times. The V gene is TRBV11-3, the J gene TRBJ2-3; the D gene is possibly TRBD1 (6 bases). CDR3 size: 14 residues. Trimming took 5 bases from V and 2 from J, leaving 11 bases between them. Per the germline V gene, CDR1 is SGHNT and CDR2 is YENEEA. The CDR3 reads CASSPWDNTDTQYF. The CDR3 bases are TGTGCCAGCAGCCCCTGGGACAACACAGATACGCAGTATTTT.

V gene TRBV20-1 combines with J gene TRBJ1-2; maybe TRBD1 (5 bases). V shed 3 bases and J shed 8 bases, with 10 bases lying between them. Germline assignment: CDR1 DFQATT and CDR2 SNEGSKA (reference sequence). The CDR3 length is 11 residues. The CDR3 is CSARSREGYTF. The CDR3 bases are TGCAGTGCTAGGTCCAGGGAAGGCTACACCTTC.

The rearrangement uses TRBV9 and TRBJ1-2; 10 positions agree with TRBD1. Germline V gene data show CDR1 as SGDLS and CDR2 as YYNGEE. The CDR3 runs to 15 residues. J was trimmed by 3 bases and V by 4 bases; bases with no gene match: 6. The DNA for the CDR3 is TGTGCCAGCAGCCCCCGACAGGGGGCCTACTATGGCTACACCTTC. Protein sequence: CASSPRQGAYYGYTF. The full variable domain, completed using reference TRBV9 and TRBJ1-2, is DSGVTQTPKHLITATGQRVTLRCSPRSGDLSVYWYQQSLDQGLQFLIQYYNGEERAKGNILERFSAQQFPDLHSELNLSSLELGDSALYFCASSPRQGAYYGYTFGSGTRLTVV.

Only one count was recorded for this clone. The chain uses TRBV7-2 and TRBJ2-1; 9 bases are a match to TRBD2. The J segment lost 9 bases and the V segment lost 1 base, leaving 10 bases of the junction unmatched. Germline V gene lookup returns CDR1 SGHTA and CDR2 FQGNSA. CDR3 size: 16 residues. In DNA, the CDR3 is TGTGCCAGCAGCTTAGGCGGTAGCGGGGGTAGGAGTGAGCAGTTCTTC. Its protein is CASSLGGSGGRSEQFF.

The chain carries TRBV5-4 and TRBJ1-2, with 7 positions matching TRBD1. V lost 3 bases and J lost 7; bases outside the gene matches: 9. Germline CDR1 is SGHNT and CDR2 is YYREEE (reference sequence). The CDR3 has 14 residues. The CDR3 region has the DNA TGTGCCAGCAGCTCCCCGACAGGGAGCGGTGGCTACACCTTC. It is translated as CASSSPTGSGGYTF.

The chain carries TRBV18 and TRBJ2-7, with D unclear. V lost 6 bases and J 6 bases, leaving 12 bases between the germline ends. This CDR3 is 12 amino acids long. CDR1 is KGHSH, CDR2 LQKENI, per germline. The CDR3 spells CASSGLGTEQYF. The CDR3 bases are TGTGCCAGCTCCGGCCTAGGCACCGAGCAGTACTTC.

The rearrangement uses TRBV6-2 or TRBV6-3 and TRBJ2-7, with D perhaps matching TRBD1 (6 bases). Between the trimmed V and J ends, which lost 4 bases and 3 bases, there was a span of 25 bases. The CDR3 has 18 residues. Germline V gene data show CDR1 as MNHEY and CDR2 as SVGEGT. CDR3 sequence: CASSSKLGTSRPYYEQYF. The CDR3 DNA reads as TGTGCCAGCAGTTCCAAATTAGGGACATCTCGGCCGTACTACGAGCAGTACTTC.

The count of this clone is one. V gene TRBV19 combines with J gene TRBJ2-7; the D gene is possibly TRBD2 (5 bases). Germline V CDR1 and CDR2: LNHDA, SQIVND (reference sequence). The V end was cut by 3 bases, the J end by 1 base, with 22 bases between. This CDR3 is built from 18 residues. The CDR3 DNA sequence: TGTGCCAGTAGTATTTCCCTCGGACGAGCGGACCAATCCTACGAGCAGTACTTC. The encoded protein is CASSISLGRADQSYEQYF. The variable domain in full, completed from reference TRBV19 and TRBJ2-7, reads DGGITQSPKYLFRKEGQNVTLSCEQNLNHDAMYWYRQDPGQGLRLIYYSQIVNDFQKGDIAEGYSVSREKKESFPLTVTSAQKNPTAFYLCASSISLGRADQSYEQYFGPGTRLTVT.